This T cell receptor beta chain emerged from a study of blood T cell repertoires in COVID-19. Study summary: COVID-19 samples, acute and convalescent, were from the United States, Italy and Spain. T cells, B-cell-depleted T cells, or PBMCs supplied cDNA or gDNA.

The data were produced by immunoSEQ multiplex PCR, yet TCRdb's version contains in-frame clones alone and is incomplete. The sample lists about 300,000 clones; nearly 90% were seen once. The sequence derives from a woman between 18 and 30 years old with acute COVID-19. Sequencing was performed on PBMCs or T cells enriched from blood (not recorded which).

As DNA, the CDR3 is TGTGCCAGCAGTTTGGCGGGACAGGGGGCCGGAAACACCATATATTTT. This sequence encodes CASSLAGQGAGNTIYF. The rearrangement uses TRBV28 and TRBJ1-3; 12 nucleotides match TRBD1. This CDR3 has 16 residues. Trimming removed 3 bases from V and 4 bases from J; junction bases left unmatched: 4. Germline CDR1 MDHEN, CDR2 SYDVKM.